This T cell receptor beta chain derives from a study of cytotoxic CD8 clonotypes in ibrutinib-treated CLL. Study details: Response samples were taken after a median approximately 13 months of treatment, range 6 to 36. Regarding the study as a whole: At baseline, clonality was higher than in age-matched healthy donors and correlated with CD8+ counts. Public clonotypes (which were uncommon) either contracted or remained stable on treatment.

The CDR3 totals 16 residues. Germline CDR1 SGHRS, CDR2 YFSETQ. V lost 0 bases, J lost 3 bases, and 13 bases lay in between. TCRdb's table, derived via immunoSEQ multiplex PCR, lists solely in-frame clones and lacks some. The sample yields 200,000 to 250,000 clones, just over 70% seen once. This clone was picked up one time. Its antigen is still unknown. The sequence derives from a human donor with chronic lymphocytic leukemia. The sequencing here drew on PBMCs, taken after 12 months of ibrutinib treatment. The chain employs TRBV5-1 and TRBJ2-1, with D unresolved. This chain's CDR3 is CASSLVIETFYNEQFF. The CDR3 DNA is TGCGCCAGCAGCTTGGTTATAGAGACCTTCTACAATGAGCAGTTCTTC.